These T cell receptor beta chains were read from a single sample in a study of blood T cell repertoires in COVID-19. Libraries were prepared by immunoSEQ multiplex PCR; TCRdb keeps only in-frame clonotypes and omits some of them. The sample holds under 300,000 clones, about 80% seen once. The specimen was peripheral blood. The receptor source for this set is a woman older than 75 with active or convalescent COVID-19. Each CDR3 is given with its conserved first and last residue. The D gene is left open where the match is weak. Not all rows give a size; the values are once, few, many and, for expanded clones, a class.

j_call v_call clone_size d_call cdr3_nt cdr3_aa
TRBJ1-5 TRBV6-2/TRBV6-3 . TRBD1 TGTGCCAGCAGCAGGGGACAGGGGGGCAATCAGCCCCAGCATTTT CASSRGQGGNQPQHF
TRBJ2-7 TRBV11-2 few . TGTGCCAGCAGCTTTTCAGGGGTTGTCCACGAGCAGTACTTC CASSFSGVVHEQYF
TRBJ2-5 TRBV14 . TRBD2 TGTGCCAGCAGCCGGGGGGGTCCTGGAGAGACCCAGTACTTC CASSRGGPGETQYF
TRBJ1-5 TRBV19 . . TGTGCCAGTAGTATCAAATCAGGGTATCAGCCCCAGCATTTT CASSIKSGYQPQHF
TRBJ1-5 TRBV2 . . TGTGCCAGCAGGGCCGACACCTCTAATCAGCCCCAGCATTTT CASRADTSNQPQHF
TRBJ2-5 TRBV6-5 . . TGTGCCAGCAGCCGAGAGACCGGGACACTGGAGACCCAGTACTTC CASSRETGTLETQYF
TRBJ2-5 TRBV5-4 . . TGTGCCAGCAGCTTTACTAGGGCCCGAGAGACCCAGTACTTC CASSFTRARETQYF
TRBJ2-5 TRBV5-1 . . TGCGCCAGCAACCCGGGGGACCAAGAGACCCAGTACTTC CASNPGDQETQYF
TRBJ1-2 TRBV5-1 few . TGCGCCAGCAGCCCGTCAGGATCCAACTATGGCTACACCTTC CASSPSGSNYGYTF
TRBJ1-5 TRBV5-6 . . TGTGCCAGCAGCTTAGGGGGGGCCGGCCAGCCCCAGCATTTT CASSLGGAGQPQHF
TRBJ1-1 TRBV28 . . TGTGCCAGCAGTACCGTCTATGAAGCTTTCTTT CASSTVYEAFF
TRBJ2-7 TRBV27 . TRBD1 TGTGCCAGCAGAAAGACAGGGCCCTCCTACGAGCAGTACTTC CASRKTGPSYEQYF
TRBJ2-1 TRBV7-8 few TRBD2 TGTGCCAGCAGCTTACGGGGACTAGCGGGAGAAGGTGAGCAGTTCTTC CASSLRGLAGEGEQFF
TRBJ2-1 TRBV6-4 . TRBD2 TGTGCCAGCAGTGACGGGGCTAGCGGGAGTAAGTTCTTC CASSDGASGSKFF
TRBJ1-2 TRBV10-3 . . TGTGCCATCCGGGAACATGGCTATGGCTACACCTTC CAIREHGYGYTF
TRBJ2-6 TRBV10-3 once TRBD1 TGTGCCATCAGCCCGACAGGGGTATACTCTGGGGCCAACGTCCTGACTTTC CAISPTGVYSGANVLTF
TRBJ1-5 TRBV2 . . TGTGCCAGCAGCGACTCGTCACCCCAGCATTTT CASSDSSPQHF
TRBJ2-7 TRBV4-1 few . TGCGCCAGCAGCCATAACCTAGCGAGCGGCGAGCAGTACTTC CASSHNLASGEQYF
TRBJ2-7 TRBV5-4 . TRBD1 TGTGCCAGCAGCAGGGGACAGGGTTTCTACGAGCAGTACTTC CASSRGQGFYEQYF
TRBJ2-7 TRBV2 . TRBD2 TGTGCCAGCAGTTCTGAGCGGGGCCACTACGAGCAGTACTTC CASSSERGHYEQYF
TRBJ2-2 TRBV6-5 . . TGTGCCAGCAGGAGTGGCACCGGGGAGCTGTTTTTT CASRSGTGELFF
TRBJ1-2 TRBV29-1 . . TGCAGCGTTTCGGACAGCGACTCGACTTATGGCTACACCTTC CSVSDSDSTYGYTF